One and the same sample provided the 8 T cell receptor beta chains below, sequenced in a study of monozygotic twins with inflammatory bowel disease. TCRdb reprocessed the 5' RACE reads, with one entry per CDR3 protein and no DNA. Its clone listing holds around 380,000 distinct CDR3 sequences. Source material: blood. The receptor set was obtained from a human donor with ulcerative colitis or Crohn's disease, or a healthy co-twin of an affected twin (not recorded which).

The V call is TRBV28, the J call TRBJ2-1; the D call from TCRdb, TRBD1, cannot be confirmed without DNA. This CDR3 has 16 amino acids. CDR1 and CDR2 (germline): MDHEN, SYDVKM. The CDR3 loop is CASTWSTGIRYNEQFF.

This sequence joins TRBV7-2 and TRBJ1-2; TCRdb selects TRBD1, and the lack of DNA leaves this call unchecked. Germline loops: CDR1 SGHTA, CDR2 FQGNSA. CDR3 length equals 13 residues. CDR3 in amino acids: CASSWDSSYGYTF.

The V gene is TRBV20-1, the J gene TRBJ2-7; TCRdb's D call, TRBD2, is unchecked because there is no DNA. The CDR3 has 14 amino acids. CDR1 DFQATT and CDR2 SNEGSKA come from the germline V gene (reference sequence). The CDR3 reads CSASVSGGSGEQYF.

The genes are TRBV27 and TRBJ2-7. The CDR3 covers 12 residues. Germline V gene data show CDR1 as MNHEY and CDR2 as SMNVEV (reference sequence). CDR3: CASSYHNGEQYF.

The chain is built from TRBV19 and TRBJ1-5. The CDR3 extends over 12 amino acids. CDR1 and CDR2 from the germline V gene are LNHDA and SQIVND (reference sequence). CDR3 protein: CASRRGNQPQHF.

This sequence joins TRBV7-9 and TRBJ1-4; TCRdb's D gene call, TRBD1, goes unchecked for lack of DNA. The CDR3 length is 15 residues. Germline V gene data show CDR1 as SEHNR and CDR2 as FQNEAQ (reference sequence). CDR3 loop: CASSLRSPGEEKLFF.

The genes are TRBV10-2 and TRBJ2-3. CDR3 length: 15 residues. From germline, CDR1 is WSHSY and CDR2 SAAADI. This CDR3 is CASSETRRGTDTQYF.

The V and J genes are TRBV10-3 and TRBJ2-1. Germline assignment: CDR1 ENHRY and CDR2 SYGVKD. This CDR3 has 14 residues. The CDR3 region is CAISLRTNDNEQFF.